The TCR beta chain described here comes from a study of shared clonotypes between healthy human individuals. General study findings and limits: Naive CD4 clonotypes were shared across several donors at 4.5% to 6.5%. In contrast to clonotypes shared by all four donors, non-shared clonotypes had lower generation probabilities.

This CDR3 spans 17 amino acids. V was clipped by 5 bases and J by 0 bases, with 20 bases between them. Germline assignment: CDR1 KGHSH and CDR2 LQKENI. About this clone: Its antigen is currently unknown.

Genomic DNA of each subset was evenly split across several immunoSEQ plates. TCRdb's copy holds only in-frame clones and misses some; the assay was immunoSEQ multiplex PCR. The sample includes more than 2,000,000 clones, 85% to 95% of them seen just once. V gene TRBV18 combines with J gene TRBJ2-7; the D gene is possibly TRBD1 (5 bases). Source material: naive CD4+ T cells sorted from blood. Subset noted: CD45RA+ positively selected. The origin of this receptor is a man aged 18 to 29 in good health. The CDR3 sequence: CASSGSFDRWSSYEQYF. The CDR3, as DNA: TGTGCCAGCTCAGGTTCCTTCGACAGATGGAGCTCCTACGAGCAGTACTTC.